A single count supports the clone carrying this TCR beta chain. V was clipped by 3 bases and J by 3 bases; unmatched bases: 11. CDR1 SEHNR and CDR2 FQNEAQ come from the germline V gene (reference sequence). This CDR3 has 18 residues. The data derive from a study of T cell changes during pregnancy in multiple sclerosis. Produced via immunoSEQ multiplex PCR; TCRdb's table is partial and in-frame only. The repertoire holds under 75,000 clones, with approximately 93% as singletons. The clonotype comes from a female donor with multiple sclerosis, enrolled in a pregnancy study. Here the sequenced sample was CD8+ T cells from peripheral blood mononuclear cells, taken in the second trimester of pregnancy. The J gene is TRBJ2-3, the V gene TRBV7-9, with 11 bases identical to TRBD2. The CDR3 sequence: CASSFGTSGPLRTDTQYF. The CDR3 DNA sequence: TGTGCCAGCAGCTTCGGGACTAGCGGACCCCTTAGGACAGATACGCAGTATTTT.